This TCR beta chain appears in the sequencing data of a study of OX40 agonist ivuxolimab in advanced cancers. In the study overall: The dose-escalation cohort was just under 85% male, with a mean age of around 54 years, ranging about 23 to 80. Prior anti-PD-1, anti-PD-L1 or anti-CTLA-4 therapy did not bar entry, and more than 35% had some. One patient with hepatocellular carcinoma and two with cutaneous melanoma, three in all, had partial responses. Study-wide points: Clonal expansion among partial responders at 0.1-3.0 mg/kg ranked near the lowest.

Concerning this clone: As yet, its antigen is unknown.

Germline loops: CDR1 KGHSH, CDR2 LQKENI. V lost 3 bases, J lost 5 bases, and 2 bases stayed unmatched. This CDR3 is 14 amino acids long. The assay was immunoSEQ multiplex PCR, and TCRdb's table has in-frame clones only and misses some. The table records 72,000 or so clones, 75% to 90% of them present only once. This receptor was identified in an adult with an advanced solid tumor such as melanoma, head and neck, liver or kidney cancer. The chain has TRBV18 and TRBJ1-4; 8 nucleotides align to TRBD1. Source: CD4+ or CD8+ T cells sorted from blood, taken in a trial of the OX40 agonist ivuxolimab. For the CDR3, the DNA is TGTGCCAGCTCACCGACAGGGGTAAATGAAAAACTGTTTTTT. Translated, it gives CASSPTGVNEKLFF. Looking up the rest from reference TRBV18 and TRBJ1-4 gives the full variable domain: NAGVMQNPRHLVRRRGQEARLRCSPMKGHSHVYWYRQLPEEGLKFMVYLQKENIIDESGMPKERFSAEFPKEGPSILRIQQVVRGDSAAYFCASSPTGVNEKLFFGSGTQLSVL.